These 29 T cell receptor beta chains share one sample of origin, sequenced in a study of blood T cell repertoires in COVID-19. Generated by immunoSEQ multiplex PCR, the TCRdb table keeps only in-frame clones and is missing some. Among roughly 320,000 clones listed, about 82% were seen once. Sequencing was carried out using peripheral blood. All receptors come from a human donor in a cohort sampled during active COVID-19.

This clone was counted ten times or more. Here the CDR3 DNA reads TGTGCCAGCAGTCGACAGCCGGCAGAATACCTCTCCACCAATGAAAAACTGTTTTTT. This encodes CASSRQPAEYLSTNEKLFF. The chain combines TRBV2 with TRBJ1-4; TRBD1 might be the D (5 bases). Trimming pared 5 bases from V and 5 bases from J, leaving 27 bases between. Germline CDR1 SNHLY, CDR2 FYNNEI. This CDR3 contains 19 residues.

CDR3 in amino acids: CASTMRTLTYNEQFF. The CDR3 DNA reads as TGTGCCAGCACCATGAGGACACTTACCTACAATGAGCAGTTCTTC. The chain has TRBV5-6 and TRBJ2-1; D possibly corresponds to TRBD1 (5 bases). Germline-derived CDR1 and CDR2 are SGHDT and YYEEEE. V lost 6 bases and J 2 bases, leaving 15 bases between the germline ends. The CDR3 sequence is 15 residues long.

The V gene is TRBV20-1, the J gene TRBJ2-5, with D possibly TRBD1 on 5 matching bases. This CDR3 comprises 11 residues. Germline loops: CDR1 DFQATT, CDR2 SNEGSKA (reference sequence). V lost 3 bases and J 7 bases, leaving 9 bases between the germline ends. The CDR3 coding sequence is TGCAGTGCTAGGACAACAGGGACCCAGTACTTC. It encodes CSARTTGTQYF.

This chain connects TRBV24-1 to TRBJ2-2, with D perhaps TRBD2 (5 bases). This CDR3 comprises 19 residues. V gave up 5 bases and J gave up 2 bases, with 23 bases separating them. Germline CDR1 reads KGHDR; CDR2 reads SFDVKD. The CDR3 DNA is TGTGCCACCAGTGCCCTACCGGGGTCAGGCGAGTTAAACACCGGGGAGCTGTTTTTT. Its translation is CATSALPGSGELNTGELFF.

Concerning this clone itself: The sample contains more than one DNA sequence encoding this CDR3. This chain uses TRBV2 with TRBJ1-5; 7 positions match TRBD1. Germline CDR1 reads SNHLY; CDR2 reads FYNNEI. V lost 6 bases, J lost 0 bases, and 2 bases stayed unmatched. This CDR3 has 14 residues. CDR3 DNA sequence: TGTGCCAGCAGGGGGACAGCTAGCAATCAGCCCCAGCATTTT. Protein product: CASRGTASNQPQHF.

The chain links TRBV14 to TRBJ2-3; 10 positions match TRBD2. With 4 bases clipped from V and 2 bases from J, the junction kept 9 bases outside the gene matches. CDR3 length equals 17 residues. CDR1 SGHDN and CDR2 FVKESK come from the germline V gene. CDR3: CASSRIIAGGLTDTQYF. For the CDR3, the DNA is TGTGCCAGCAGCCGCATCATAGCGGGGGGACTCACAGATACGCAGTATTTT.

The chain uses TRBV11-2 and TRBJ2-3; 7 bases are shared with TRBD1. The length of the CDR3 is 17 residues. CDR1 is SGHAT and CDR2 is FQNNGV in the germline V gene. The V and J ends lost 3 bases and 2 bases, in that order; junction bases with no gene match: 11. The CDR3 reads CASSLRTGPHPTDTQYF. In DNA form, the CDR3 reads TGTGCCAGCAGCTTGAGGACAGGACCACATCCCACAGATACGCAGTATTTT.

The chain is built from TRBV2 and TRBJ2-3, with D tentatively TRBD2 (5 bases). Germline V gives CDR1 SNHLY, CDR2 FYNNEI. Trimming took 2 bases from V and 2 from J, leaving 8 bases between them. The CDR3 runs to 14 residues. This CDR3 is CASSERGSTDTQYF. The DNA of the CDR3 is TGTGCCAGCAGTGAACGGGGATCCACAGATACGCAGTATTTT.

V usage is TRBV30 and J usage is TRBJ2-7, with TRBD2 matching over 8 bases. Trimming removed 5 bases from V and 2 bases from J; junction bases left unmatched: 5. The CDR3 spans 13 residues. Germline V gene lookup returns CDR1 GTSNPN and CDR2 SVGIG (reference sequence). This chain's CDR3 is CAWQAGGPYEQYF. CDR3 bases: TGTGCCTGGCAGGCGGGGGGCCCCTACGAGCAGTACTTC.

V is TRBV27 and J is TRBJ1-1, with 7 bases fitting TRBD1. The germline V gene encodes CDR1 MNHEY and CDR2 SMNVEV (reference sequence). With V trimmed by 5 bases and J by 2 bases, 8 bases remained unmatched. The CDR3 totals 15 residues. The CDR3 DNA follows: TGTGCCAGCAGTCCCCGCTGGGACAGCAACACTGAAGCTTTCTTT. Translating it yields CASSPRWDSNTEAFF.

This chain joins TRBV7-3 and TRBJ2-3; TRBD2 is a possible D gene (7 bases). Germline CDR1 is SGHTA and CDR2 is FQGTGA. V was trimmed by 5 bases and J by 4 bases, leaving 16 bases between them. The CDR3 sequence is 15 residues long. DNA of the CDR3: TGTGCCAGCAGCCAACACGGGGGGCCCCCAGATACGCAGTATTTT. This sequence encodes CASSQHGGPPDTQYF.

This chain links TRBV5-1 with TRBJ1-3, with no clear D. V dropped 3 bases and J dropped 4 bases, with 11 bases sitting between them. The CDR3 runs to 14 residues. The V gene's germline CDR1 is SGHRS and CDR2 YFSETQ. The CDR3 DNA reads as TGCGCCAGCAGCTCCACTCAGGCAGGAAACACCATATATTTT. This translates into CASSSTQAGNTIYF.

This sequence joins TRBV10-2 and TRBJ1-2, with TRBD1 matching 9 bases. V trimming: 5 bases; J trimming: 7 bases; junction bases outside the gene matches: 5. The CDR3 has 13 residues. CDR1 WSHSY and CDR2 SAAADI come from the germline V gene. The CDR3 nucleotides read TGCGCCAGCAGTTACAGGGGGCAGACTGGCTACACCTTC. Translation gives CASSYRGQTGYTF.

This clone was found once. The V and J genes are TRBV19 and TRBJ2-2; D might be TRBD2 (6 bases). V was trimmed by 7 bases and J by 5 bases, leaving 17 bases between them. The CDR3 length is 15 residues. Germline loops: CDR1 LNHDA, CDR2 SQIVND (reference sequence). For the CDR3, the DNA is TGTGCCAGTACGGGACTGGATTCGAGGACCGGGGAGCTGTTTTTT. It yields the protein CASTGLDSRTGELFF.

The chain joins TRBV19 to TRBJ2-3, with 8 positions matching TRBD1. The germline gives CDR1 LNHDA, CDR2 SQIVND (reference sequence). Germline trimming cut 1 base from V and 0 bases from J; bases unmatched to any gene: 6. This CDR3 is 17 amino acids long. CDR3 amino acids: CASSIAGGGFSTDTQYF. The CDR3, as DNA: TGTGCCAGTAGTATAGCAGGGGGCGGTTTTAGCACAGATACGCAGTATTTT.

DNA for the CDR3: TGCGCCAGCAGCCTCGCCCAGGATGAGCAGTTCTTC. Protein product: CASSLAQDEQFF. This sequence joins TRBV4-1 and TRBJ2-1; no definite D call. The CDR3 spans 12 residues. Per germline, CDR1 MGHRA and CDR2 YSYEKL. Between the trimmed V and J ends, which lost 4 bases and 8 bases, there was a span of 9 bases.

The rearrangement uses TRBV7-3 and TRBJ1-1; no clear D. Germline V gene sequence: CDR1 SGHTA, CDR2 FQGTGA. This CDR3 has 14 amino acids. Deletions cut 2 bases from V and 0 bases from J, with 7 bases between. The chain's CDR3 is CASSLGLMNTEAFF. The CDR3 nucleotides are TGTGCCAGCAGCTTAGGACTCATGAACACTGAAGCTTTCTTT.

J is TRBJ2-3 and V is TRBV5-8; possible D gene TRBD2, 5 bases. V lost 0 bases, J lost 8 bases, and 7 bases lay in between. This CDR3 is built from 12 residues. The V gene's germline CDR1 is SGHTS and CDR2 YDEGEE. This chain's CDR3 is CASSLGEFTQYF. DNA of the CDR3: TGTGCCAGCAGCTTGGGGGAGTTTACGCAGTATTTT.

The chain carries TRBV24-1 and TRBJ1-2; TRBD1 agrees at 7 bases. This CDR3 contains 13 residues. CDR1 KGHDR and CDR2 SFDVKD come from the germline V gene. Trimming removed 4 bases from V and 4 bases from J; junction bases left unmatched: 2. The CDR3 spells CATSETGAYGYTF. DNA of the CDR3: TGTGCCACCAGTGAAACAGGGGCCTATGGCTACACCTTC.

The J gene is TRBJ1-2, the V gene TRBV9; D possibly corresponds to TRBD1 (5 bases). Trimming took off 4 bases at V and 4 bases at J, with 17 bases between the two ends. Germline assignment: CDR1 SGDLS and CDR2 YYNGEE. The CDR3 runs to 15 residues. The CDR3 DNA reads as TGTGCCAGCAGCCCAACCCTCAGGGATACCTATGGCTACACCTTC. It translates to CASSPTLRDTYGYTF. The full variable domain, with the rest looked up from reference TRBV9 and TRBJ1-2, is DSGVTQTPKHLITATGQRVTLRCSPRSGDLSVYWYQQSLDQGLQFLIQYYNGEERAKGNILERFSAQQFPDLHSELNLSSLELGDSALYFCASSPTLRDTYGYTFGSGTRLTVV.

This sequence joins TRBV6-5 and TRBJ2-1, with 12 bases that match TRBD2. Germline CDR1 and CDR2: MNHEY and SVGAGI. The V and J ends lost 4 bases and 5 bases, in that order; junction bases with no gene match: 3. CDR3 size: 15 residues. The CDR3 sequence: CASSSRTSGNNEQFF. The CDR3 nucleotides are TGTGCCAGCAGTTCCAGGACTAGCGGGAACAATGAGCAGTTCTTC.

This clone was recorded once. This chain links TRBV12-3 or TRBV12-4 with TRBJ1-2; D is unclear. V lost 3 bases to trimming and J lost 4 bases, with 9 bases between them. The CDR3 length is 13 residues. CDR3 DNA: TGTGCCAGCAGTTTGGTCTATTTCTATGGCTACACCTTC. Residues: CASSLVYFYGYTF.

V is TRBV19 and J is TRBJ1-2; 7 bases map to TRBD1. The CDR3 length is 14 residues. CDR1 is LNHDA and CDR2 is SQIVND in the germline V gene (reference sequence). V dropped 4 bases and J dropped 5; count of bases not matched to a gene: 7. The CDR3 nucleotides are TGTGCCAGTAGTACAAGGACAGGCCCTTATGGCTACACCTTC. Amino acids: CASSTRTGPYGYTF.

The V call is TRBV24-1, the J call TRBJ1-2; D may be TRBD1 (5 bases). V was trimmed by 4 bases and J by 5 bases, leaving 13 bases between them. Germline CDR1 and CDR2: KGHDR and SFDVKD. The CDR3 totals 14 residues. CDR3 residues: CATSESTGLYGYTF. CDR3 coding DNA: TGTGCCACCAGTGAGTCCACAGGTTTATATGGCTACACCTTC.

The rearrangement uses TRBV5-4 and TRBJ2-3; D might be TRBD1 (6 bases). This CDR3 region has 15 residues. The germline gives CDR1 SGHNT, CDR2 YYREEE (reference sequence). The V end lost 0 bases, the J end lost 2 bases, and 10 bases lay between the germline ends. The CDR3 region is CASSLGQGITDTQYF. The CDR3 DNA follows: TGTGCCAGCAGCTTGGGGCAGGGGATCACAGATACGCAGTATTTT. Supplemented by reference TRBV5-4 and TRBJ2-3, the full variable domain reads ETGVTQSPTHLIKTRGQQVTLRCSSQSGHNTVSWYQQALGQGPQFIFQYYREEENGRGNFPPRFSGLQFPNYSSELNVNALELDDSALYLCASSLGQGITDTQYFGPGTRLTVL.

In this sample, this clone turned up a few times. The chain links TRBV25-1 to TRBJ1-2, with 7 bases that match TRBD1. From germline, CDR1 is MGHDK and CDR2 SYGVNS. The CDR3 spans 12 residues. The J segment lost 4 bases and the V segment lost 7 bases, leaving 3 bases of the junction unmatched. The CDR3 reads CASKGGSYGYTF. In nucleotides, the CDR3 is TGTGCCAGCAAAGGGGGCAGCTATGGCTACACCTTC.

The table lists this clone with a count of one. This chain joins TRBV6-5 and TRBJ2-7; no clear D. The CDR3 runs to 11 residues. V lost 0 bases and J 6 bases, leaving 3 bases between the germline ends. CDR1 and CDR2 from the germline V gene are MNHEY and SVGAGI. The CDR3 loop is CASSYSLEQYF. CDR3 DNA sequence: TGTGCCAGCAGTTACTCCCTCGAGCAGTACTTC.

The V gene is TRBV10-3, the J gene TRBJ2-2; D gene ambiguous. Trimming left V 7 bases short and J 1 base short, with 4 bases between. The CDR3 runs to 12 residues. CDR1 ENHRY and CDR2 SYGVKD come from the germline V gene. The CDR3 bases are TGTGCCATCAACAGGAACACCGGGGAGCTGTTTTTT. Residues: CAINRNTGELFF.

The chain is built from TRBV3-1 (or the pseudogene TRBV3-2) and TRBJ2-3; 10 nucleotides line up with TRBD1. This CDR3 spans 14 amino acids. Trimming took 7 bases from V and 1 from J; bases not matched to a gene: 2. The germline CDR1 and CDR2 sequences are LGHDT and YNNKEL (reference sequence). CDR3 region: CASTGTGGTDTQYF. In DNA, the CDR3 is TGTGCCAGCACCGGGACAGGGGGCACAGATACGCAGTATTTT.